Below are 20 T cell receptor beta chains sequenced from a single sample in a study of molecular identifiers for immune sequencing clone quantification listed by TCRdb under 2018. Library preparation employed PCR. Sequencing took place on an Illumina HiSeq 4000. TCRdb reran the public reads through fastp at Q25 and MiXCR, keeping productive beta chains. Duplicate CDR3 protein sequences are folded into a single record with the most common DNA and genes. This sample lists more than 250,000 distinct CDR3 sequences; about 20% were detected once. About 0.81% of the sample belongs to the ten largest clones. Sequenced sample: naive CD8+ T cells from blood, with Jurkat cell RNA spiked in. The cell subset or site label, read with the paper, signifies: FACS-sorted CD8+CD4-CCR7+CD45RA+ naive T cells. The receptors were gathered from a human donor in good health. Some libraries in this study had Jurkat cell RNA spiked in.

This clonotype was recorded many times. This rearrangement joins TRBV9 to TRBJ2-2, with no clear D. The V gene's germline CDR1 is SGDLS and CDR2 YYNGEE. Trimming left V 0 bases short and J 7 bases short, with 7 bases between. CDR3 length: 13 amino acids. The CDR3 region has the DNA TGTGCCAGCAGCGTAGGAGTAGGCGGGGAGCTGTTTTTT. Protein: CASSVGVGGELFF. The full variable domain, rest sourced from reference TRBV9 and TRBJ2-2, is DSGVTQTPKHLITATGQRVTLRCSPRSGDLSVYWYQQSLDQGLQFLIQYYNGEERAKGNILERFSAQQFPDLHSELNLSSLELGDSALYFCASSVGVGGELFFGEGSRLTVL.

This clonotype has more than one count but fewer than ten. The V and J genes are TRBV2 and TRBJ1-5, with TRBD1 matching 12 bases. Germline-derived CDR1 and CDR2 are SNHLY and FYNNEI. The V and J ends lost 8 bases and 5 bases, in that order; junction bases with no gene match: 7. The CDR3 contains 15 residues. In DNA, the CDR3 is TGTGCCAGCGCGGTTGGGACAGGGGGCCATCAGCCCCAGCATTTT. Encoded protein: CASAVGTGGHQPQHF. Supplemented by reference TRBV2 and TRBJ1-5, the full variable domain reads EPEVTQTPSHQVTQMGQEVILRCVPISNHLYFYWYRQILGQKVEFLVSFYNNEISEKSEIFDDQFSVERPDGSNFTLKIRSTKLEDSAMYFCASAVGTGGHQPQHFGDGTRLSIL.

To note about this clonotype: A much larger clone is a single base away; this may be a read error. The genes are TRBV6-5 and TRBJ1-5; D unclear. In germline, CDR1 is MNHEY, CDR2 SVGAGI. This CDR3 comprises 15 residues. The CDR3 sequence: CASSYGRYSNQPQRF. CDR3 DNA: TGTGCCAGCAGTTACGGGAGATATAGCAATCAGCCCCAGCGTTTT.

This clonotype has at least ten counts. The J gene is TRBJ2-1, the V gene TRBV5-6; 7 bases are a match to TRBD1. The ends lost 4 bases at V and 0 bases at J; junction bases unmatched: 4. The germline V gene has CDR1 SGHDT and CDR2 YYEEEE. The CDR3 has 15 amino acids. CDR3 protein: CASSQGQYSYNEQFF. DNA of the CDR3: TGTGCCAGCAGCCAGGGACAGTACTCCTACAATGAGCAGTTCTTC.

This clonotype was counted a few times. The rearrangement uses TRBV10-3 and TRBJ1-1; D is unclear. CDR3 length equals 15 residues. Germline V gene data show CDR1 as ENHRY and CDR2 as SYGVKD. The V end lost 2 bases, the J end lost 3 bases, and 13 bases lay between the germline ends. The DNA of the CDR3 is TGTGCCATCAGTGAGGAGGGCCACCAATACACTGAAGCTTTCTTT. Encoded protein: CAISEEGHQYTEAFF.

Concerning this clonotype: Possible read error: a much larger clone is one base away. In nucleotides, the CDR3 is TGTGCCAGCAGTTACTTTCGGCCGACCACCGGGGGGCTGTTTTTT. The encoded protein is CASSYFRPTTGGLFF. The chain combines TRBV6-2 or TRBV6-3 with TRBJ2-2; a possible D gene is TRBD2 (6 bases). The CDR3 totals 15 residues. Germline assignment: CDR1 MNHEY and CDR2 SVGEGT.

There are many counts of this clonotype. The gene calls are TRBV5-6 and TRBJ2-5; D tentatively reads TRBD1 or TRBD2 (5 bases each). The germline V and J ends were trimmed by 4 bases and 7 bases, with 17 bases remaining between them. The germline CDR1 and CDR2 sequences are SGHDT and YYEEEE. This CDR3 has 14 amino acids. CDR3 sequence: CASSHGVVRGTQYF. The CDR3, as DNA: TGTGCCAGCAGCCACGGGGTGGTGAGGGGGACCCAGTACTTC.

The rearrangement joins TRBV7-2 to TRBJ2-3; 11 nucleotides match TRBD2. The CDR3 length is 17 residues. The germline V gene encodes CDR1 SGHTA and CDR2 FQGNSA. J gave up 5 bases and V 0 bases, and 7 bases lay outside the gene matches. The CDR3 sequence is CASSLARGLAAQDTQYF. CDR3 nucleotides: TGTGCCAGCAGCTTAGCCCGGGGACTAGCGGCACAAGATACGCAGTATTTT.

This clonotype was seen ten or more times. V and J are TRBV12-3 or TRBV12-4 and TRBJ1-1; TRBD1 matches 8 bases. This CDR3 has 14 residues. J gave up 6 bases and V 5 bases, and 8 bases lay outside the gene matches. The CDR3 region has the DNA TGTGCCAGCAGTGAGACAGGGGTTTTGGCTGAAGCTTTCTTT. It codes for CASSETGVLAEAFF.

The sample holds many counts of this clonotype. The chain uses TRBV6-2 or TRBV6-3 and TRBJ1-1; tentatively, D is TRBD1 (6 bases). CDR1 MNHEY and CDR2 SVGEGT come from the germline V gene. The V end was cut by 2 bases, the J end by 7 bases, with 11 bases between. CDR3 size: 13 residues. CDR3 sequence (DNA): TGTGCCAGCAGTTACGGGGGCGGCGGTGAAGCTTTCTTT. Its protein product is CASSYGGGGEAFF.

This clonotype was recorded at least ten times. The chain links TRBV24-1 to TRBJ1-1, with 9 positions matching TRBD1. Trimming took 9 bases from V and 1 from J; bases not matched to a gene: 2. Germline CDR1 KGHDR, CDR2 SFDVKD. The CDR3 has 13 amino acids. CDR3 in DNA: TGTGCCACCCGGGACAGGGAGAACACTGAAGCTTTCTTT. Protein sequence: CATRDRENTEAFF.

This clonotype has ten or more counts. This rearrangement joins TRBV7-6 to TRBJ2-5; 9 nucleotides line up with TRBD2. The germline gives CDR1 SGHVS, CDR2 FNYEAQ. The V and J ends lost 5 bases and 2 bases, in that order; junction bases with no gene match: 12. The CDR3 length is 17 residues. CDR3 in amino acids: CASSPRVYSGGQETQYF. CDR3 in DNA: TGTGCCAGCAGCCCCCGGGTTTATAGCGGGGGACAAGAGACCCAGTACTTC.

The chain has TRBV3-1 and TRBJ1-6; the match to TRBD1 covers 7 bases. The V gene's germline CDR1 is LGHDT and CDR2 YNNKEL (reference sequence). The CDR3 runs to 19 residues. Trimming took 3 bases from V and 4 from J; bases not matched to a gene: 15. Written as DNA, the CDR3 is TGTGCCAGCAGCCAGGTTCTCAGCATTGGGGACAGTTATAATTCACCCCTCCACTTT. Translated, it gives CASSQVLSIGDSYNSPLHF.

Comments on this clonotype: This may be a read error, as it is one base from a much larger clone. The chain employs TRBV20-1 and TRBJ2-7; D ambiguous. V was cut by 6 bases and J by 2 bases, with 14 bases left in between. Germline V gene data show CDR1 as DFQATT and CDR2 as SNEGSKA (reference sequence). The CDR3 covers 13 residues. CDR3 sequence reads: CSAAPSRPYEQYF. As DNA, the CDR3 is TGCAGTGCCGCCCCCTCTAGGCCCTACGAGCAGTACTTC.

Remarks on this clonotype: A much larger clone differs from this one at a single base, so this may be a read error. The chain couples TRBV15 to TRBJ2-6; D is undetermined. CDR3 size: 17 residues. The V gene's germline CDR1 is LNHNV and CDR2 YYDKDF (reference sequence). The CDR3 nucleotides are TGTGCCCCCAGCAGTTTTCCCGACCTTCTGGGGGCCAACGTCCTGACTTTC. Amino acid sequence: CAPSSFPDLLGANVLTF.

This clonotype appeared many times. This chain links TRBV21-1 with TRBJ2-5; the listed D gene, TRBD2, was not tested against the DNA. TRBV21-1 is designated a pseudogene. CDR3 length: 15 residues. CDR3 region: CASAISGRAIETQYF. CDR3 nucleotides: TGTGCCAGCGCGATTAGCGGGAGGGCCATTGAGACCCAGTACTTC.

As to this clonotype: This clone may be a read error of a much larger clone one base away. The rearrangement joins TRBV20-1 to TRBJ2-7; 13 positions agree with TRBD2. Trimming removed 6 bases from V and 4 bases from J; junction bases left unmatched: 6. The CDR3 is made up of 14 amino acids. Germline CDR1 DFQATT, CDR2 SNEGSKA (reference sequence). Here the CDR3 DNA reads TGCAGTGCCGGCGGGACTAGCGGGATGTACGAGCAGTACTTC. This translates into CSAGGTSGMYEQYF.

This chain joins TRBV5-5 and TRBJ2-7, with 10 bases that match TRBD1. Germline assignment: CDR1 SGHKS and CDR2 YYEKEE (reference sequence). V was pared by 3 bases and J by 3 bases, with 3 bases of the junction left unmatched. This CDR3 is 14 amino acids long. The CDR3 region is CASSWGQGLYEQYF. The CDR3 coding sequence is TGTGCCAGCAGCTGGGGACAGGGGCTCTACGAGCAGTACTTC.

There are a few counts of this clonotype. This chain links TRBV10-3 with TRBJ2-3, with D perhaps TRBD1 (6 bases). Looked up from germline, CDR1 is ENHRY and CDR2 is SYGVKD. The CDR3 is 17 amino acids. Trimming stripped 2 bases from V and 5 bases from J, with 20 bases between. CDR3 protein: CAISETSGAPSVDTQYF. The CDR3 nucleotides read TGTGCCATCAGTGAGACTTCAGGGGCCCCCTCTGTAGATACGCAGTATTTT.

CDR3 region: CASSPDGSAEPYEQYF. For the CDR3, the DNA is TGTGCCAGCAGCCCCGACGGCTCCGCAGAGCCATACGAGCAGTACTTC. The chain recombines TRBV13 with TRBJ2-7; D remains ambiguous. CDR1 is PRHDT and CDR2 is FYEKMQ in the germline V gene (reference sequence). V lost 5 bases and J 4 bases, leaving 21 bases between the germline ends. The CDR3 consists of 16 residues.